Listed below are T cell receptor beta chains from one sample, sequenced in a study of cytomegalovirus exposure and HLA in healthy donors. Clones were sequenced by immunoSEQ multiplex PCR, and TCRdb holds only the in-frame ones, with some missing. In the table there are tens of thousands of clones, roughly 78% of which are singletons. Sequenced material: PBMCs. These receptors all come from a middle-aged man in good health and CMV-seronegative. CDR3s include the opening cysteine and the closing phenylalanine or tryptophan. A D gene is named only where the DNA matches it firmly. Where a row states a size, it is once, few, many or the class of an expanded clone; other rows omit it.

v_gene: TRBV7-9
j_gene: TRBJ2-2
abundance: .
len: 13
d_gene: .
CDR3aa: CASSPTIPGELFF
CDR3nt: TGTGCCAGCAGCCCAACAATCCCGGGGGAGCTGTTTTTT

v_gene: TRBV6-1
j_gene: TRBJ2-3
abundance: .
len: 15
d_gene: TRBD2
CDR3aa: CASSPPGLVTDTQYF
CDR3nt: TGTGCCAGCAGTCCTCCGGGACTAGTCACAGATACGCAGTATTTT

v_gene: TRBV7-9
j_gene: TRBJ1-1
abundance: few
len: 13
d_gene: .
CDR3aa: CASSFGGGAEAFF
CDR3nt: TGTGCCAGCAGCTTTGGGGGGGGCGCTGAAGCTTTCTTT

v_gene: TRBV19
j_gene: TRBJ1-3
abundance: .
len: 15
d_gene: TRBD1
CDR3aa: CASSDRAASGNTIYF
CDR3nt: TGTGCCAGTAGCGACAGGGCTGCTTCTGGAAACACCATATATTTT

v_gene: TRBV6-6
j_gene: TRBJ1-5
abundance: .
len: 15
d_gene: TRBD1
CDR3aa: CASSLDRGGNQPQHF
CDR3nt: TGTGCCAGCAGCCTGGACAGGGGAGGAAATCAGCCCCAGCATTTT

v_gene: TRBV4-2
j_gene: TRBJ2-6
abundance: .
len: 16
d_gene: .
CDR3aa: CASSQDRESGANVLTF
CDR3nt: TGTGCCAGCAGCCAAGATCGGGAGTCTGGGGCCAACGTCCTGACTTTC

v_gene: TRBV5-1
j_gene: TRBJ2-6
abundance: .
len: 15
d_gene: TRBD2
CDR3aa: CASSLSGAGANVLTF
CDR3nt: TGCGCCAGCAGCCTGAGCGGGGCTGGGGCCAACGTCCTGACTTTC

v_gene: TRBV5-6
j_gene: TRBJ1-6
abundance: .
len: 15
d_gene: .
CDR3aa: CASGRDGGESSPLHF
CDR3nt: TGTGCCAGCGGACGGGATGGCGGGGAATCTTCACCCCTCCACTTT

v_gene: TRBV5-1
j_gene: TRBJ2-7
abundance: once
len: 14
d_gene: TRBD2
CDR3aa: CASSSGTTNYEQYF
CDR3nt: TGCGCCAGCAGCTCCGGGACTACCAACTACGAGCAGTACTTC

v_gene: TRBV7-9
j_gene: TRBJ2-7
abundance: .
len: 14
d_gene: TRBD1
CDR3aa: CASSATGGAYEQYF
CDR3nt: TGTGCCAGCAGCGCGACAGGGGGAGCCTACGAGCAGTACTTC

v_gene: TRBV5-4
j_gene: TRBJ2-3
abundance: .
len: 16
d_gene: .
CDR3aa: CASSPGRGPGADTQYF
CDR3nt: TGTGCCAGCAGCCCGGGGCGGGGCCCCGGCGCAGATACGCAGTATTTT

v_gene: TRBV10-1
j_gene: TRBJ2-2
abundance: .
len: 16
d_gene: .
CDR3aa: CASSVVQDSNTGELFF
CDR3nt: TGCGCCAGCAGCGTCGTCCAGGACAGCAACACCGGGGAGCTGTTTTTT

v_gene: TRBV29-1
j_gene: TRBJ2-2
abundance: .
len: 13
d_gene: TRBD1
CDR3aa: CSVGNRGAGELFF
CDR3nt: TGCAGCGTTGGTAACAGGGGGGCCGGGGAGCTGTTTTTT

v_gene: TRBV2
j_gene: TRBJ2-3
abundance: .
len: 14
d_gene: TRBD2
CDR3aa: CASSGLAGTDTQYF
CDR3nt: TGTGCCAGCAGCGGACTAGCAGGGACAGATACGCAGTATTTT

v_gene: TRBV4-1
j_gene: TRBJ2-7
abundance: .
len: 15
d_gene: TRBD2
CDR3aa: CASSQGGGSEYEQYF
CDR3nt: TGCGCCAGCAGCCAAGGAGGCGGGAGTGAATACGAGCAGTACTTC

v_gene: TRBV28
j_gene: TRBJ2-7
abundance: .
len: 14
d_gene: TRBD1
CDR3aa: CASSSRQGGFEQYF
CDR3nt: TGTGCCAGCAGTTCCCGACAGGGGGGCTTCGAGCAGTACTTC

v_gene: TRBV6-1
j_gene: TRBJ2-7
abundance: .
len: 15
d_gene: TRBD2
CDR3aa: CASTSGGAGSYEQYF
CDR3nt: TGTGCCAGCACCTCGGGGGGGGCAGGATCCTACGAGCAGTACTTC

v_gene: TRBV19
j_gene: TRBJ2-6
abundance: .
len: 14
d_gene: .
CDR3aa: CASSVLSGANVLTF
CDR3nt: TGTGCCAGTAGTGTCCTCTCTGGGGCCAACGTCCTGACTTTC

v_gene: TRBV5-1
j_gene: TRBJ2-7
abundance: .
len: 16
d_gene: TRBD1
CDR3aa: CASSRDRVGTSYEQYF
CDR3nt: TGCGCCAGCAGCAGAGACAGGGTTGGAACCTCCTACGAGCAGTACTTC

v_gene: TRBV2
j_gene: TRBJ1-5
abundance: .
len: 15
d_gene: TRBD1
CDR3aa: CASSRRQGGNQPQHF
CDR3nt: TGTGCCAGCAGTCGAAGACAGGGTGGCAATCAGCCCCAGCATTTT

v_gene: TRBV9
j_gene: TRBJ2-5
abundance: .
len: 15
d_gene: TRBD2
CDR3aa: CASSAGLAGRETQYF
CDR3nt: TGTGCCAGCAGCGCGGGACTAGCGGGGCGAGAGACCCAGTACTTC

v_gene: TRBV7-9
j_gene: TRBJ1-4
abundance: .
len: 15
d_gene: .
CDR3aa: CASSLDIDSFEKLFF
CDR3nt: TGTGCCAGCAGCTTAGATATCGATAGTTTTGAAAAACTGTTTTTT

v_gene: TRBV19
j_gene: TRBJ2-7
abundance: .
len: 15
d_gene: TRBD1
CDR3aa: CASRSGTGSSYEQYF
CDR3nt: TGTGCCAGTAGGTCCGGGACAGGGAGCTCCTACGAGCAGTACTTC

v_gene: TRBV5-6
j_gene: TRBJ2-7
abundance: .
len: 15
d_gene: TRBD2
CDR3aa: CASNLRTSGVYEQYF
CDR3nt: TGTGCCAGCAATCTCCGGACTAGCGGGGTATACGAGCAGTACTTC

v_gene: TRBV28
j_gene: TRBJ2-3
abundance: .
len: 16
d_gene: TRBD2
CDR3aa: CASSPGLAGGTDTQYF
CDR3nt: TGTGCCAGCAGCCCCGGACTAGCGGGAGGGACAGATACGCAGTATTTT

v_gene: TRBV15
j_gene: TRBJ2-1
abundance: .
len: 16
d_gene: .
CDR3aa: CATSRTGDSIDHEQFF
CDR3nt: TGTGCCACCAGCAGGACGGGGGACTCAATTGATCATGAGCAGTTCTTC

v_gene: TRBV7-2
j_gene: TRBJ2-3
abundance: .
len: 16
d_gene: TRBD2
CDR3aa: CASSSGLAGGADTQYF
CDR3nt: TGTGCCAGCAGCTCAGGACTAGCGGGGGGGGCAGATACGCAGTATTTT

v_gene: TRBV5-1
j_gene: TRBJ2-7
abundance: .
len: 16
d_gene: TRBD2
CDR3aa: CASSPRAGGTSYEQYF
CDR3nt: TGCGCCAGCAGCCCGCGCGCCGGGGGGACCTCCTACGAGCAGTACTTC

v_gene: TRBV5-4
j_gene: TRBJ1-6
abundance: .
len: 15
d_gene: .
CDR3aa: CASSWEKEYNSPLHF
CDR3nt: TGTGCCAGCAGCTGGGAGAAGGAGTATAATTCACCCCTCCACTTT

v_gene: TRBV6-1
j_gene: TRBJ2-5
abundance: .
len: 13
d_gene: TRBD2
CDR3aa: CASRPGLQETQYF
CDR3nt: TGTGCCAGCAGGCCGGGACTACAAGAGACCCAGTACTTC

v_gene: TRBV6-1
j_gene: TRBJ2-5
abundance: few
len: 13
d_gene: .
CDR3aa: CASSLRTEETQYF
CDR3nt: TGTGCCAGCAGCCTCCGGACAGAAGAGACCCAGTACTTC